Included here is one T cell receptor beta chain sequence, with context. Study processing details: The authors estimated nucleated cell counts from reference gene primer amplification. Some clones are missing from TCRdb's copy, which holds only in-frame ones; the method was immunoSEQ multiplex PCR. That table is the source of V, J and clone size, and D and trimming were worked out from the DNA. The repertoire holds roughly 140,000 clones, with 70% to 85% as singletons. The data derive from a study of blood T cell repertoires in COVID-19. Study as a whole: Spain, Italy and the United States supplied samples that represented acute and convalescent COVID-19. The cDNA or gDNA used as material had been derived from T cells, B-cell-depleted T cells, or PBMCs.

Germline CDR1 MNHEY, CDR2 SVGAGI. With 2 bases removed from V and 6 bases from J, the gap between germline ends came to 14 bases. The CDR3 loop spans 15 amino acids. Source material: peripheral blood. This receptor was identified in a woman older than 75 in a cohort sampled during active or convalescent COVID-19. The J gene is TRBJ1-5, the V gene TRBV6-5, with D perhaps TRBD1 (6 bases). The CDR3 nucleotides read TGTGCCAGCAGTTACACTACAGGGATCGGTCAGCCCCAGCATTTT. Encoded protein: CASSYTTGIGQPQHF.